These 29 T cell receptor beta chains were all obtained from the same sample, sequenced in a study of blood T cell repertoires in COVID-19 (TCRdb year 2020). Library preparation employed the immunoSEQ multiplex PCR assay. The source is immuneACCESS, and TCRdb retained only in-frame sequences with V and J called. Part of the clones is not carried over; for the studies checked, unresolved V genes explain less than half of this, and the remainder is unexplained. This sample is represented by 200,000 to 250,000 clones; 70% to 90% of them were singletons. Roughly 4.5% of the sample comes from the top ten. Material: PBMCs or T cells enriched from blood (not recorded which). These receptors were taken from a man aged 25 to 40 with acute COVID-19.

The rearrangement joins TRBV18 to TRBJ2-7; TRBD1 matches at 7 bases. Germline V CDR1 and CDR2: KGHSH, LQKENI. The length of the CDR3 is 13 residues. Trimming cost V 9 bases and J 5 bases; bases outside gene matches: 10. CDR3 region: CASYTGVDDEQYF. The CDR3 bases are TGTGCCAGTTACACAGGGGTGGACGACGAGCAGTACTTC.

In regard to this clone: The same CDR3 can be traced to other DNA sequences in this sample. J is TRBJ2-5 and V is TRBV7-9; a possible D gene is TRBD1 (6 bases). Trimming left V 5 bases short and J 4 bases short, with 11 bases between. Germline lookup yields CDR1 SEHNR and CDR2 FQNEAQ (reference sequence). The CDR3 totals 13 residues. In nucleotides, the CDR3 is TGTGCCAGCAGCCTAGTAGGGGGAGAGACCCAGTACTTC. Protein product: CASSLVGGETQYF.

This clone was counted once. The V gene is TRBV11-2, the J gene TRBJ2-4, with 11 bases aligning to TRBD1. Germline V CDR1 and CDR2: SGHAT, FQNNGV. The V gene end was trimmed by 2 bases and the J gene end by 11 bases; junction bases not matched to a gene: 5. The CDR3 runs to 14 residues. CDR3 bases: TGTGCCAGCAGCTTACGGGACAGGGGGTGGGTTCAGTACTTC. Encoded protein: CASSLRDRGWVQYF.

This chain connects TRBV7-3 to TRBJ1-2; the D is unclear. The CDR3 is 12 amino acids. CDR1 SGHTA and CDR2 FQGTGA come from the germline V gene. V was trimmed by 1 base and J by 10 bases, leaving 10 bases between them. CDR3 protein: CASSLSEGDYTF. For the CDR3, the DNA is TGTGCCAGCAGCTTAAGTGAAGGAGACTACACCTTC. Combining the CDR3 with reference TRBV7-3 and TRBJ1-2 gives the whole variable domain GAGVSQTPSNKVTEKGKYVELRCDPISGHTALYWYRQSLGQGPEFLIYFQGTGAADDSGLPNDRFFAVRPEGSVSTLKIQRTERGDSAVYLCASSLSEGDYTFGSGTRLTVV.

V gene TRBV7-9 combines with J gene TRBJ2-1; D gene unclear. Germline CDR1 SEHNR, CDR2 FQNEAQ (reference sequence). The CDR3 length is 14 residues. V was cut by 5 bases and J by 1 base, with 9 bases left in between. The CDR3 bases are TGTGCCAGCAGCCCCAGTCCATCCTACAATGAGCAGTTCTTC. Encoded protein: CASSPSPSYNEQFF.

CDR3 loop: CASSQGEWQPQHF. CDR3 sequence (DNA): TGCGCCAGCAGCCAAGGTGAGTGGCAGCCCCAGCATTTT. The chain couples TRBV4-1 to TRBJ1-5; D is unclear. The germline V gene encodes CDR1 MGHRA and CDR2 YSYEKL. CDR3 length: 13 residues. Trimming removed 1 base from V and 7 bases from J, with 8 bases in between.

This sequence joins TRBV10-3 and TRBJ1-2; TRBD1 aligns across 9 bases. This CDR3 region has 13 residues. Germline CDR1 is ENHRY and CDR2 is SYGVKD. J was trimmed by 2 bases and V by 6 bases; bases with no gene match: 1. The CDR3 spells CAISGQGNYGYTF. The CDR3 DNA follows: TGTGCCATCAGCGGACAGGGGAACTATGGCTACACCTTC.

The chain links TRBV7-6 to TRBJ1-1; TRBD1 matches 12 bases. The CDR3 has 16 residues. The V segment lost 0 bases and the J segment 5 bases; nucleotides outside the gene matches: 4. Germline V CDR1 and CDR2: SGHVS, FNYEAQ. The CDR3 DNA sequence: TGTGCCAGCAGCTTAGCGGGGACAGGGGGCTTTACTGAAGCTTTCTTT. Its translation is CASSLAGTGGFTEAFF.

The chain uses TRBV19 and TRBJ1-5; 7 positions match TRBD1. V trimming: 3 bases; J trimming: 3 bases; junction bases outside the gene matches: 5. This CDR3 comprises 15 residues. Per germline, CDR1 LNHDA and CDR2 SQIVND (reference sequence). CDR3 loop: CASSIRGHSNQPQHF. CDR3 coding DNA: TGTGCCAGTAGTATTAGGGGGCACTCCAATCAGCCCCAGCATTTT.

The chain employs TRBV11-2 and TRBJ2-3, with 9 bases matching TRBD1. V shed 7 bases, J shed 1 base, and the junction held 6 bases outside the gene matches. In germline, CDR1 is SGHAT, CDR2 FQNNGV. There are 15 residues in the CDR3. CDR3 amino acids: CASNRGPPGTDTQYF. The CDR3, as DNA: TGTGCCAGCAACAGGGGGCCTCCCGGCACAGATACGCAGTATTTT.

The chain joins TRBV14 to TRBJ2-3; 8 bases map to TRBD1. Losses at the gene ends were 5 bases for V and 4 bases for J; bases not matched to a gene: 8. This CDR3 comprises 15 residues. CDR1 is SGHDN, CDR2 FVKESK, per germline. CDR3 in amino acids: CASSRFGQGADTQYF. CDR3 DNA sequence: TGTGCCAGCAGCAGGTTTGGACAGGGTGCAGATACGCAGTATTTT.

The chain combines TRBV5-5 with TRBJ1-2, with D unclear. This CDR3 has 16 residues. V shed 1 base and J shed 0 bases, with 13 bases lying between them. Germline assignment: CDR1 SGHKS and CDR2 YYEKEE (reference sequence). The CDR3 nucleotides read TGTGCCAGCAGCTTGCTAGTTAGGTCAGCTAACTATGGCTACACCTTC. It is translated as CASSLLVRSANYGYTF.

The chain employs TRBV19 and TRBJ2-7; maybe TRBD1 (6 bases). Germline assignment: CDR1 LNHDA and CDR2 SQIVND (reference sequence). V lost 6 bases, J lost 2 bases, and 11 bases lay in between. The CDR3 length is 13 residues. The chain's CDR3 is CASSRRTAYEQYF. CDR3 DNA sequence: TGTGCCAGTAGCAGGCGGACAGCCTACGAGCAGTACTTC.

The V call is TRBV19, the J call TRBJ2-1; 12 bases line up with TRBD2. Losses at the gene ends were 0 bases for V and 3 bases for J; bases not matched to a gene: 9. The CDR3 consists of 19 residues. In germline, CDR1 is LNHDA, CDR2 SQIVND (reference sequence). CDR3 loop: CASSIDHRTSGVIYNEQFF. The CDR3 bases are TGTGCCAGTAGTATAGATCATCGGACTAGCGGGGTCATCTACAATGAGCAGTTCTTC.

This clone was observed at least ten times. This chain links TRBV28 with TRBJ2-2; 7 nucleotides agree with TRBD2. Germline-derived CDR1 and CDR2 are MDHEN and SYDVKM. Trimming removed 3 bases from V and 5 bases from J; junction bases left unmatched: 6. This CDR3 contains 15 residues. The CDR3 bases are TGTGCCAGCAGTTTGCGCGGGGGAGGAACCGGGGAGCTGTTTTTT. It is translated as CASSLRGGGTGELFF.

V gene TRBV6-5 combines with J gene TRBJ1-3, with D possibly matching TRBD1 (5 bases). V lost 6 bases and J 0 bases, leaving 12 bases between the germline ends. The germline gives CDR1 MNHEY, CDR2 SVGAGI. The CDR3 runs 15 residues. The CDR3 sequence is CASSSQGFSGNTIYF. The CDR3 DNA is TGTGCCAGCAGCTCTCAGGGATTCTCTGGAAACACCATATATTTT.

This sequence joins TRBV6-1 and TRBJ2-7; TRBD2 is a possible D gene (5 bases). The CDR3 totals 14 residues. Per germline, CDR1 MNHNS and CDR2 SASEGT. V was shortened by 1 base and J by 3 bases, with 10 bases between the two germline ends. CDR3 coding DNA: TGTGCCAGCAGTGAAGTAGGCGGGCTCTACGAGCAGTACTTC. Its translation is CASSEVGGLYEQYF.

The chain carries TRBV6-6 and TRBJ1-1; tentatively, D is TRBD1 (6 bases). CDR3 size: 17 residues. CDR1 and CDR2 from the germline V gene are MNHNY and SVGAGI (reference sequence). V was clipped by 6 bases and J by 3 bases, with 23 bases between them. As DNA, the CDR3 is TGTGCCAGCAGCCGAGACAGGACCGTCTACCGAGACACTGAAGCTTTCTTT. Its protein is CASSRDRTVYRDTEAFF.

This clone was observed a few times. The V call is TRBV19, the J call TRBJ1-6; D is uncertain. The CDR3 is 14 residues long. V dropped 9 bases and J dropped 3 bases, with 12 bases sitting between them. Germline lookup yields CDR1 LNHDA and CDR2 SQIVND (reference sequence). The chain's CDR3 is CASGGGNYNSPLHF. For the CDR3, the DNA is TGTGCCAGCGGAGGAGGGAACTATAATTCACCCCTCCACTTT.

The chain carries TRBV9 and TRBJ1-2; D call uncertain. CDR3 size: 13 residues. Germline CDR1 and CDR2: SGDLS and YYNGEE. The V gene lost 8 bases and the J gene lost 0 bases, with 11 bases spanning the gap. This CDR3 reads CASHGGPNYGYTF. The CDR3 DNA sequence: TGTGCCAGTCATGGTGGGCCTAACTATGGCTACACCTTC.

This chain joins TRBV27 and TRBJ2-7, with D perhaps TRBD2 (6 bases). V gave up 3 bases and J gave up 6 bases, with 12 bases separating them. Per the germline V gene, CDR1 is MNHEY and CDR2 is SMNVEV (reference sequence). CDR3 length: 13 residues. CDR3 loop: CASSFGAGGEQYF. Here the CDR3 DNA reads TGTGCCAGCAGTTTTGGGGCCGGGGGCGAGCAGTACTTC.

J is TRBJ1-2 and V is TRBV30; weak D call: TRBD1 (6 bases). Trimming left V 0 bases short and J 7 bases short, with 15 bases between. CDR1 GTSNPN and CDR2 SVGIG come from the germline V gene (reference sequence). This CDR3 contains 14 residues. CDR3 sequence: CAWSVSGGGGGYTF. CDR3 nucleotide sequence: TGTGCCTGGAGTGTAAGTGGGGGCGGCGGTGGCTACACCTTC.

In DNA, the CDR3 is TGTGCCAGCTCACCGGGACTCCCCAAAAACATTCAGTACTTC. Its translation: CASSPGLPKNIQYF. The chain employs TRBV18 and TRBJ2-4, with a possible D match to TRBD2 (6 bases). The germline CDR1 and CDR2 sequences are KGHSH and LQKENI. CDR3 length equals 14 residues. V gave up 3 bases and J gave up 2 bases, with 8 bases separating them.

The gene calls are TRBV10-3 and TRBJ1-5; D gene unclear. Trimming removed 4 bases from V and 7 bases from J, with 11 bases in between. Per the germline V gene, CDR1 is ENHRY and CDR2 is SYGVKD. This CDR3 has 13 residues. The DNA for the CDR3 is TGTGCCATCAGTGTCGGTTCCGGGCAGCCCCAGCATTTT. Amino acid sequence: CAISVGSGQPQHF.

This clone was observed a single time. The genes are TRBV9 and TRBJ2-3, with 7 bases that match TRBD1. V lost 3 bases, J lost 4 bases, and 2 bases stayed unmatched. Germline CDR1 and CDR2: SGDLS and YYNGEE. The CDR3 length is 13 residues. The CDR3 loop is CASSAQGADTQYF. The CDR3 DNA is TGTGCCAGCAGCGCGCAGGGGGCAGATACGCAGTATTTT.

The chain combines TRBV12-3 or TRBV12-4 with TRBJ1-5; perhaps TRBD1 as D (6 bases). Trimming shortened V by 8 bases and J by 3 bases, and 11 bases separated the two germline ends. The CDR3 covers 13 residues. CDR3: CASSGQINQPQHF. DNA for the CDR3: TGTGCCAGCTCCGGACAGATCAATCAGCCCCAGCATTTT.

This clone was picked up one time. J is TRBJ2-7 and V is TRBV30; 7 nucleotides match TRBD1. The V and J ends lost 4 bases and 4 bases, in that order; junction bases with no gene match: 7. Germline V gene lookup returns CDR1 GTSNPN and CDR2 SVGIG (reference sequence). This CDR3 region has 13 residues. The DNA for the CDR3 is TGTGCCTGGAAGGGCAGGGGGTTTTACGAGCAGTACTTC. It is translated as CAWKGRGFYEQYF.

This clone was seen once. The genes are TRBV15 and TRBJ1-6; tentative D call: TRBD1 (5 bases). The V gene lost 4 bases and the J gene lost 6 bases, with 10 bases spanning the gap. The CDR3 has 14 residues. From germline, CDR1 is LNHNV and CDR2 YYDKDF (reference sequence). The CDR3 protein is CATSKRDLNSPLHF. The CDR3 DNA sequence: TGTGCCACCAGCAAGCGGGACCTTAATTCACCCCTCCACTTT.

The V call is TRBV28, the J call TRBJ2-1; 7 bases line up with TRBD2. The CDR3 is 14 residues long. The ends lost 6 bases at V and 5 bases at J; junction bases unmatched: 7. CDR1 is MDHEN, CDR2 SYDVKM, per germline. CDR3 loop: CASRGGGSHNEQFF. Here the CDR3 DNA reads TGTGCCAGCAGGGGCGGGGGATCCCACAATGAGCAGTTCTTC.